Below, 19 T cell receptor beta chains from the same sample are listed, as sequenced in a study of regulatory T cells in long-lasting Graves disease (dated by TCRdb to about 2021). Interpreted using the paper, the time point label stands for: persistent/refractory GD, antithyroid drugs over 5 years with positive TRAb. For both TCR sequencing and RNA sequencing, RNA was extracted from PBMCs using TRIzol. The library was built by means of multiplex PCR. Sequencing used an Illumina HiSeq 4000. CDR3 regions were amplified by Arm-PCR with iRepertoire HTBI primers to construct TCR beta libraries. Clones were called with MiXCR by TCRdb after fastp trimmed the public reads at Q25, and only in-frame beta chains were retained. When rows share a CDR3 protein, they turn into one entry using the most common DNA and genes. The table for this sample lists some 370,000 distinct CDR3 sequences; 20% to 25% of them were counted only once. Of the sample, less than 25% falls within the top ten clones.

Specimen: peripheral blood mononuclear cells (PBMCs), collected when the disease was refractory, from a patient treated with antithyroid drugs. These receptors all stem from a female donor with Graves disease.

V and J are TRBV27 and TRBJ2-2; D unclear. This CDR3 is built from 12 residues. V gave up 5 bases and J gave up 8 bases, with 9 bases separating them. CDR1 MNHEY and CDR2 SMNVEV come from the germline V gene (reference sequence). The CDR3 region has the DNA TGTGCCAGCAGTCCCACGGGTGGGGAGCTGTTTTTT. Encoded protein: CASSPTGGELFF.

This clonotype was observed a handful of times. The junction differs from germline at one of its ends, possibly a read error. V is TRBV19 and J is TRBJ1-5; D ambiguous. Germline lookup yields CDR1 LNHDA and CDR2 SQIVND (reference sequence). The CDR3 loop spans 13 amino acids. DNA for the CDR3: TGTGCCAGTAGATGGGGTAGCAATCGGCCCCAGCATTTT. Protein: CASRWGSNRPQHF.

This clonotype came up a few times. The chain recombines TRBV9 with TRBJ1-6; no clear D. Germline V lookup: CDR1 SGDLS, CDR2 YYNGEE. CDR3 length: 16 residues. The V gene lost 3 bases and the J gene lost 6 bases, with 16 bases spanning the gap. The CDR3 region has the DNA TGTGCCAGCAGCGCAGCGGCCGGCGGGGTTAATTCACCCCTCCACTTT. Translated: CASSAAAGGVNSPLHF.

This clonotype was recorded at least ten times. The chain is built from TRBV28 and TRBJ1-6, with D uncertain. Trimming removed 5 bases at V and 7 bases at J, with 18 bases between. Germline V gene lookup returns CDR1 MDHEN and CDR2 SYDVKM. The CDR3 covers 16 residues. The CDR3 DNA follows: TGTGCCAGCAGTCCCTGGGGAAGCCGAGTGAATTCACCCCTCCACTTT. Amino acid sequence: CASSPWGSRVNSPLHF.

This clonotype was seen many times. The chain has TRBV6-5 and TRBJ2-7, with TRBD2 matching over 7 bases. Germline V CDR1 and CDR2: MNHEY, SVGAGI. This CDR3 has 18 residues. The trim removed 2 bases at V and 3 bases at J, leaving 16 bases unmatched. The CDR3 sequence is CASSYEALAHGDLYEQYF. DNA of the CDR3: TGTGCCAGCAGTTACGAGGCACTAGCGCATGGGGACCTCTACGAGCAGTACTTC.

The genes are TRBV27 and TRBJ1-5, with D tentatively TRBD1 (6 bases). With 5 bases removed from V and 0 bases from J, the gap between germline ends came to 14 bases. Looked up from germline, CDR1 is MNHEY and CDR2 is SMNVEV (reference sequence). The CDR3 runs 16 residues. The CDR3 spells CASSLQGYNSNQPQHF. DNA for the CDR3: TGTGCCAGCAGTCTACAGGGCTATAATAGCAATCAGCCCCAGCATTTT.

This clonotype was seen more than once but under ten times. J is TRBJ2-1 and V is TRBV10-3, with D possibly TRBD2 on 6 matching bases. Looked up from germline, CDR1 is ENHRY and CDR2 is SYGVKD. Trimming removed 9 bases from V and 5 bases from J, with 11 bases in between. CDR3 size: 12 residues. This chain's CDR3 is CAIGRIDNEQFF. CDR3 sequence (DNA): TGTGCCATAGGGAGGATTGACAATGAGCAGTTCTTC.

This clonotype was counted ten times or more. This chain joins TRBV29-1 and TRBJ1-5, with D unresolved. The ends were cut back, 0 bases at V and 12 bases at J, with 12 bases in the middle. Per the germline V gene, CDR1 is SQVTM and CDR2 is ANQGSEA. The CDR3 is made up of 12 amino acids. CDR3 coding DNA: TGCAGCGTTGAAGATAACGGAAAGCTCCAGCATTTT. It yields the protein CSVEDNGKLQHF.

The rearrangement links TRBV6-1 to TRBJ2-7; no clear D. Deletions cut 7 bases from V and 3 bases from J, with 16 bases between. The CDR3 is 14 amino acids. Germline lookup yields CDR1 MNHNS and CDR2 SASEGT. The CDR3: CASIQGGSYYEQYF. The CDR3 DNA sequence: TGTGCCAGCATCCAAGGTGGTAGCTACTACGAGCAGTACTTC.

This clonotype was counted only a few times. CDR3 in DNA: TGTGCCAGCAGCCCTCTAAGCGGCACAGATACGCAGTATTTT. This translates into CASSPLSGTDTQYF. V is TRBV2 and J is TRBJ2-3; D is undetermined. The CDR3 sequence is 14 residues long. V was cut by 6 bases and J by 1 base, with 11 bases left in between. Germline V CDR1 and CDR2: SNHLY, FYNNEI.

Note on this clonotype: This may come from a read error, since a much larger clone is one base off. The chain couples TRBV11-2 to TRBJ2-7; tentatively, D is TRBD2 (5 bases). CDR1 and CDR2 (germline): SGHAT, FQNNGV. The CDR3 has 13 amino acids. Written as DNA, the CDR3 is TGTGTCAGCAGCCCCTGGGAGTCCTACGAGCAGTACTTC. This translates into CVSSPWESYEQYF.

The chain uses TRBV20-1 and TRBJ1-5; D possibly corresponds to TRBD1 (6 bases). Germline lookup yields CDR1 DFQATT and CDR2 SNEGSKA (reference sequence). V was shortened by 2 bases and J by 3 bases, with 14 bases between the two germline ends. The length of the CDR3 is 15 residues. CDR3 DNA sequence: TGCAGTGCTAGATCTCTAGGGGGTTTCAATCAGCCCCAGCATTTT. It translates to CSARSLGGFNQPQHF.

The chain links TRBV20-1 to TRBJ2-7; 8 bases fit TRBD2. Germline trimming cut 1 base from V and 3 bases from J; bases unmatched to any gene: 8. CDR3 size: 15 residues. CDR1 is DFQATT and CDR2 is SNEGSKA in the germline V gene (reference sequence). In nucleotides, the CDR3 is TGCAGTGCTAGAGTGGTGGGACTAGATTACTACGAGCAGTACTTC. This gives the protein CSARVVGLDYYEQYF.

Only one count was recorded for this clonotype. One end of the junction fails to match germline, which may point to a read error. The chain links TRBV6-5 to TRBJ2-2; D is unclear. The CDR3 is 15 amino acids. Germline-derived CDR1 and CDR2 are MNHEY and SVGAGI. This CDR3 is CASSSRTANAGELFF. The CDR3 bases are TGTGCCAGCAGTTCTCGGACGGCGAACGCCGGGGAGCTGTTTTTT.

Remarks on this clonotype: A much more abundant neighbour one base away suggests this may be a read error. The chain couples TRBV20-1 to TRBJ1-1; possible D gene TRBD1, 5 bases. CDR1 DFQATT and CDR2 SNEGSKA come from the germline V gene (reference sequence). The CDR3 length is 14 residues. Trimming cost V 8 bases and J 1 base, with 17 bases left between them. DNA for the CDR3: TGCAGTACTACAGGTGGGGCGGGGAACACTGAAGCTTTCTTT. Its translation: CSTTGGAGNTEAFF.

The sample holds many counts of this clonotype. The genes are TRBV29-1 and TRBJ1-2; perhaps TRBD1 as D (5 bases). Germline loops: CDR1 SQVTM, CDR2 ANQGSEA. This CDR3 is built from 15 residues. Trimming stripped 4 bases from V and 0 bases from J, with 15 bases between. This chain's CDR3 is CSVALSGTPNYGYTF. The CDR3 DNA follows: TGCAGCGTTGCCCTCTCCGGGACGCCTAACTATGGCTACACCTTC.

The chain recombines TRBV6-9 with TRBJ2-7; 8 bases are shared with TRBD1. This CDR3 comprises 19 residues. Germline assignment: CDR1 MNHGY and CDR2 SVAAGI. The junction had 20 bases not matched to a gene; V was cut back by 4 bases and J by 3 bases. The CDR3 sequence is CASSSSPGQELREDYEQYF. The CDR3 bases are TGTGCCAGCAGTTCCTCACCGGGACAGGAGCTTAGAGAGGACTACGAGCAGTACTTC.

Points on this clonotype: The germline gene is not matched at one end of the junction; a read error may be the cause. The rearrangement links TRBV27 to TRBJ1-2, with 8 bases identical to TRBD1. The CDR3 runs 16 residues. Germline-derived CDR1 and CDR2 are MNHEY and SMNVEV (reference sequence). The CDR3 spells CASSPRQGPTNCGYTF. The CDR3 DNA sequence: TGTGCCAGCAGTCCCCGACAGGGGCCTACCAACTGTGGCTACACCTTC.

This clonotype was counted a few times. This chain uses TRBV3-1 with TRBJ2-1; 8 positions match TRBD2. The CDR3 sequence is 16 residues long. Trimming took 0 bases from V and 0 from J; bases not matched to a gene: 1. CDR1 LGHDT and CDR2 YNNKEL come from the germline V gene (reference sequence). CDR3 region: CASSQDAGGSYNEQFF. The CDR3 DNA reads TGTGCCAGCAGCCAAGACGCGGGAGGCTCCTACAATGAGCAGTTCTTC.